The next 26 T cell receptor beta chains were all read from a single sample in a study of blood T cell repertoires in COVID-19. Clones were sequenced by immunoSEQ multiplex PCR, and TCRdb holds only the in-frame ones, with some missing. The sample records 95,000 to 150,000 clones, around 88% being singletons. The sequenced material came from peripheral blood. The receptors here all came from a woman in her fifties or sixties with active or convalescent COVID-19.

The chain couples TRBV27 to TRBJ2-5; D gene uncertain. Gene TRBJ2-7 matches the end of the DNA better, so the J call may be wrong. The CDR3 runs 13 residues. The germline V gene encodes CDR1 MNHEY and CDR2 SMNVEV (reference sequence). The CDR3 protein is CASSLSPLHEQYF. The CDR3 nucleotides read TGTGCCAGCAGCCTTAGCCCCCTCCACGAGCAGTACTTC.

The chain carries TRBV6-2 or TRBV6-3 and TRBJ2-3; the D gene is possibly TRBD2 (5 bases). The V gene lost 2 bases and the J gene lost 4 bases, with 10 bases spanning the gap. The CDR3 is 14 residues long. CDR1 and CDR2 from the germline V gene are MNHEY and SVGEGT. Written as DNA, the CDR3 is TGTGCCAGCAGTTACGGAGGAGCCCCAGATACGCAGTATTTT. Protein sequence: CASSYGGAPDTQYF.

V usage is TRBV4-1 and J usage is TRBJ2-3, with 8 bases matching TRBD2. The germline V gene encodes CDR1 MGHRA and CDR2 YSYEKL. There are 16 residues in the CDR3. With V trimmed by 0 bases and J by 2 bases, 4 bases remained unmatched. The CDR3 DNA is TGCGCCAGCAGCCAAGAATTAGCGGGGTACACAGATACGCAGTATTTT. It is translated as CASSQELAGYTDTQYF.

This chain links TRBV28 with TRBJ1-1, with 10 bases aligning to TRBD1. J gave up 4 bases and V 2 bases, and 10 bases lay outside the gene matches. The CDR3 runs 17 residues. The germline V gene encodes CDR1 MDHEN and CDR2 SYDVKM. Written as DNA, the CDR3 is TGTGCCAGCAGTTTACCTGGGACAGGGGAGGGGAGCACTGAAGCTTTCTTT. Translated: CASSLPGTGEGSTEAFF. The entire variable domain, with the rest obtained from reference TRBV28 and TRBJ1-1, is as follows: DVKVTQSSRYLVKRTGEKVFLECVQDMDHENMFWYRQDPGLGLRLIYFSYDVKMKEKGDIPEGYSVSREKKERFSLILESASTNQTSMYLCASSLPGTGEGSTEAFFGQGTRLTVV.

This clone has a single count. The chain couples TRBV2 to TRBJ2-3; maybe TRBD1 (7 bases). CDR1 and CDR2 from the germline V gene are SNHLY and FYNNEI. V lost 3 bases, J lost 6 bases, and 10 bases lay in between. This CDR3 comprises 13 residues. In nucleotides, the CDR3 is TGTGCCAGCAGTGACAGGGGGAGGGATACGCAGTATTTT. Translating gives CASSDRGRDTQYF.

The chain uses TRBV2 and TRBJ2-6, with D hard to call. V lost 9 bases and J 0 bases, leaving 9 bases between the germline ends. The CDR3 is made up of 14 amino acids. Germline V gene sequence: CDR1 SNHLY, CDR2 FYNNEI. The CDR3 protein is CARGDSSGANVLTF. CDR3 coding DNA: TGTGCCAGAGGAGATAGCTCTGGGGCCAACGTCCTGACTTTC.

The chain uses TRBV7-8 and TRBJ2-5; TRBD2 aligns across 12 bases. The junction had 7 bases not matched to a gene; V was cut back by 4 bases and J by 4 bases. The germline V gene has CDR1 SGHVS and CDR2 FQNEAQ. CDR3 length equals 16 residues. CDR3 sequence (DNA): TGTGCCAGCAGCTCGGGACTAGCGGGCCCTAGAGAGACCCAGTACTTC. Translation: CASSSGLAGPRETQYF.

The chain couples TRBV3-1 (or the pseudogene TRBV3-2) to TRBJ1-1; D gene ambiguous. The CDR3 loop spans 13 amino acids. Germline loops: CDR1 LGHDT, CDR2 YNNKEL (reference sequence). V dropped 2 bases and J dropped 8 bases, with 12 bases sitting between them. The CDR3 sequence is CASSQFSGSEAFF. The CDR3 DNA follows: TGTGCCAGCAGCCAATTTTCGGGGTCGGAAGCTTTCTTT.

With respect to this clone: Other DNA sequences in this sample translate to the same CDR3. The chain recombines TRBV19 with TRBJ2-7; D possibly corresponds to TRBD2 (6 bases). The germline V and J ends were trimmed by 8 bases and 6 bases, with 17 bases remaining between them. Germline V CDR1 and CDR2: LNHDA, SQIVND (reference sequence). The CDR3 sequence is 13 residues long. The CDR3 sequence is CASSGTADFEQYF. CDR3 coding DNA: TGTGCCAGTTCCGGGACTGCGGACTTCGAGCAGTACTTC.

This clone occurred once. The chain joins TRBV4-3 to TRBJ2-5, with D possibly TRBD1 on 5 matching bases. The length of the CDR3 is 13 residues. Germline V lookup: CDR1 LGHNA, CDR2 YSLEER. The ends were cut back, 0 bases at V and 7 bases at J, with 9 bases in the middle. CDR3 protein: CASSQELRGTQYF. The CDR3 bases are TGCGCCAGCAGCCAAGAGTTAAGGGGGACCCAGTACTTC.

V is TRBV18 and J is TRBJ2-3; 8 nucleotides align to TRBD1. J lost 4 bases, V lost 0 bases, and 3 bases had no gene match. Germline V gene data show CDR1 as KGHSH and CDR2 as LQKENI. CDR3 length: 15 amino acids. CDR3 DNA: TGTGCCAGCTCACCACCGGGGGGACAGGCAGATACGCAGTATTTT. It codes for CASSPPGGQADTQYF. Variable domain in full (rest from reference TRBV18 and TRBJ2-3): NAGVMQNPRHLVRRRGQEARLRCSPMKGHSHVYWYRQLPEEGLKFMVYLQKENIIDESGMPKERFSAEFPKEGPSILRIQQVVRGDSAAYFCASSPPGGQADTQYFGPGTRLTVL.

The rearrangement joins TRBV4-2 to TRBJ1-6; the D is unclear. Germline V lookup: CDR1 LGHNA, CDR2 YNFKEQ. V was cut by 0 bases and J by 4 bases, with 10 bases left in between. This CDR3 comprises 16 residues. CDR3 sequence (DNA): TGTGCCAGCAGCCAAGACAGTCAATATTATAATTCACCCCTCCACTTT. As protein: CASSQDSQYYNSPLHF.

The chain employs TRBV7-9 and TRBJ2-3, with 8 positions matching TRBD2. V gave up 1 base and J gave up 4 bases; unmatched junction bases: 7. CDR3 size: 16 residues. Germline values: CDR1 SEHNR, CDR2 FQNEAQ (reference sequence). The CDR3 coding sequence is TGTGCCAGCAGCTTAGGTCCGGGAGGGCAGGCAGATACGCAGTATTTT. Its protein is CASSLGPGGQADTQYF. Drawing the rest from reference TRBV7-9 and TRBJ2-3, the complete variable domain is DTGVSQNPRHKITKRGQNVTFRCDPISEHNRLYWYRQTLGQGPEFLTYFQNEAQLEKSRLLSDRFSAERPKGSFSTLEIQRTEQGDSAMYLCASSLGPGGQADTQYFGPGTRLTVL.

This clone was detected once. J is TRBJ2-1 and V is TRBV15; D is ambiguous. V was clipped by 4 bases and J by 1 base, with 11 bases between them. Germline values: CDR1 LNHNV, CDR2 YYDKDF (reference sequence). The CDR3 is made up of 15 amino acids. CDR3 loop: CATSISASSYNEQFF. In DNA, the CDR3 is TGTGCCACCAGCATATCAGCGAGTTCCTACAATGAGCAGTTCTTC.

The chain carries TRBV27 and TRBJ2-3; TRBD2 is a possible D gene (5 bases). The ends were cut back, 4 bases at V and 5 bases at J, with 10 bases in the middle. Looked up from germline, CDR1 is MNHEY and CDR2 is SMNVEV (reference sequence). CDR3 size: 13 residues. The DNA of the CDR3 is TGTGCCAGCAGTTCATACGAGGGAGATACGCAGTATTTT. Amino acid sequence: CASSSYEGDTQYF.

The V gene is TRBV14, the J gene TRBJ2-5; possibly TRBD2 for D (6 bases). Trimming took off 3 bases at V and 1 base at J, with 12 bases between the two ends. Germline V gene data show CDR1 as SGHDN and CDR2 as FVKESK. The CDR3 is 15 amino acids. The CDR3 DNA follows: TGTGCCAGCAGCCAGGGGCTCGGGGGCCAAGAGACCCAGTACTTC. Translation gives CASSQGLGGQETQYF. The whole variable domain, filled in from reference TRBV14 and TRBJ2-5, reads EAGVTQFPSHSVIEKGQTVTLRCDPISGHDNLYWYRRVMGKEIKFLLHFVKESKQDESGMPNNRFLAERTGGTYSTLKVQPAELEDSGVYFCASSQGLGGQETQYFGPGTRLLVL.

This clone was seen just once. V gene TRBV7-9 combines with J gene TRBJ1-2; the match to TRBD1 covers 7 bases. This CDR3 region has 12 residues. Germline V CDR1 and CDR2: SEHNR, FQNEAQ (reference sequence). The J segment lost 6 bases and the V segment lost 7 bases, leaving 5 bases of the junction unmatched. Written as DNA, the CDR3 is TGTGCCAGCACCGTCGGGACAGATGGCTACACCTTC. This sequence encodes CASTVGTDGYTF.

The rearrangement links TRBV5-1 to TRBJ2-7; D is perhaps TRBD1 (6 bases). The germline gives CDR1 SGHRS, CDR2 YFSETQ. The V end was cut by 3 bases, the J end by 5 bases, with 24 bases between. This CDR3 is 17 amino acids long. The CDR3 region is CASSSAPGTINANEQYF. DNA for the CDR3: TGCGCCAGCAGCTCGGCTCCCGGGACAATAAACGCTAACGAGCAGTACTTC.

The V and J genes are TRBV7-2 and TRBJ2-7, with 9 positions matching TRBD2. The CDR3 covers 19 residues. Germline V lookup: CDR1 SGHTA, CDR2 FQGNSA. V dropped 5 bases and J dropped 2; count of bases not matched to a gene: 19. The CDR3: CASSLRAPTPREGAYEQYF. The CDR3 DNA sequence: TGTGCCAGCAGCCTTAGAGCACCCACTCCGCGGGAGGGAGCCTACGAGCAGTACTTC.

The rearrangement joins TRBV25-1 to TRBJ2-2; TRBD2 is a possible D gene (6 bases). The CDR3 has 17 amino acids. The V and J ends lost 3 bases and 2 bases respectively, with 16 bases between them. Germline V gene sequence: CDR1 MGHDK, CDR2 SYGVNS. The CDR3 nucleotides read TGTGCCAGCAGTGACATAGGTCTAGCGACCAACACCGGGGAGCTGTTTTTT. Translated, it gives CASSDIGLATNTGELFF.

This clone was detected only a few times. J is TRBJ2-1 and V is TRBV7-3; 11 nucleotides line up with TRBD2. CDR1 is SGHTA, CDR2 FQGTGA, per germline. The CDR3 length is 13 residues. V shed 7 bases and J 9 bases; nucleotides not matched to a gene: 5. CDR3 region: CASTSSGRFEQFF. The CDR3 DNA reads TGTGCCAGCACTTCTAGCGGGAGGTTTGAGCAGTTCTTC.

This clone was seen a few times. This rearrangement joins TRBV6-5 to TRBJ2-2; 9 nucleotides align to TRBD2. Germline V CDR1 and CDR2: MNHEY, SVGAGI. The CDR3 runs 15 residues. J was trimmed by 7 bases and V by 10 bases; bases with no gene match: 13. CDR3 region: CATLGSGRRDGELFF. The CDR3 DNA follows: TGTGCCACCCTGGGTAGCGGGAGAAGGGACGGGGAGCTGTTTTTT.

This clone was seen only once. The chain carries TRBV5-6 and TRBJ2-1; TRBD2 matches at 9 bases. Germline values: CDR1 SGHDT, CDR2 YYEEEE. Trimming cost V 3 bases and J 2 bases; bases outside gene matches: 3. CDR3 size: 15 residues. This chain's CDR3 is CASSSSGTPYNEQFF. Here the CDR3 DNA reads TGTGCCAGCAGCTCTAGCGGGACCCCCTACAATGAGCAGTTCTTC.

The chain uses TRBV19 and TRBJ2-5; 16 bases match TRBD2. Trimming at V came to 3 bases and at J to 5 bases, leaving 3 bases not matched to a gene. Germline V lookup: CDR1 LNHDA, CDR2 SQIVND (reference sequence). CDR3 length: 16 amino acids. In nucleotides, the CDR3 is TGTGCCAGTAGTATGGGGACTAGCGGGAGGGTGGAGACCCAGTACTTC. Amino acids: CASSMGTSGRVETQYF.

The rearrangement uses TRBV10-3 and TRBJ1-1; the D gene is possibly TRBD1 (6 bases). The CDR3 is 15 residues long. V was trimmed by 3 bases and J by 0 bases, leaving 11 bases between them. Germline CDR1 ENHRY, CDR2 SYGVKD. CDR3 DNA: TGTGCCATCAGTGATAGAGGGACAATGAACACTGAAGCTTTCTTT. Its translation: CAISDRGTMNTEAFF.

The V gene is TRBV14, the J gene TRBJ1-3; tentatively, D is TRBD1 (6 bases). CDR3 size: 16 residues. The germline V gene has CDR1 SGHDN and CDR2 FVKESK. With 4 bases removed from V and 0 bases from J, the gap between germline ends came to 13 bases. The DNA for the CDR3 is TGTGCCAGCAGCCTCCCCGGACAGCTCTCTGGAAACACCATATATTTT. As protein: CASSLPGQLSGNTIYF. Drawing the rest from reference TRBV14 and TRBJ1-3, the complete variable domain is EAGVTQFPSHSVIEKGQTVTLRCDPISGHDNLYWYRRVMGKEIKFLLHFVKESKQDESGMPNNRFLAERTGGTYSTLKVQPAELEDSGVYFCASSLPGQLSGNTIYFGEGSWLTVV.